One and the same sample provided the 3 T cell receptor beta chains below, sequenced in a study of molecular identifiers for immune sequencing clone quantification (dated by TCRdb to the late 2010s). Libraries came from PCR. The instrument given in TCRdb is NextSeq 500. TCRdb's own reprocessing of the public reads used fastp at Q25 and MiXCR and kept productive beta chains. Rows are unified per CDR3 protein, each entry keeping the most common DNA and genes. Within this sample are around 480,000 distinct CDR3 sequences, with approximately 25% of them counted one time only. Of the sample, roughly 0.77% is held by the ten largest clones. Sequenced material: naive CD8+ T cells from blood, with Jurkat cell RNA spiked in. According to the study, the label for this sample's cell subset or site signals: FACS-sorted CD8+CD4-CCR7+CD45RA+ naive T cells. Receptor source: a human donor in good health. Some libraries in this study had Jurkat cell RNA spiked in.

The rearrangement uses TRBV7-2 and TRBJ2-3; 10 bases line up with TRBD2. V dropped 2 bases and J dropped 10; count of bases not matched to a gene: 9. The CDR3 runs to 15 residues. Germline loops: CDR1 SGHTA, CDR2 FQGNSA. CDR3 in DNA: TGTGCCAGCAGCTTAACCAACGGACTAGCGGATGCGCAGTATTTT. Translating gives CASSLTNGLADAQYF.

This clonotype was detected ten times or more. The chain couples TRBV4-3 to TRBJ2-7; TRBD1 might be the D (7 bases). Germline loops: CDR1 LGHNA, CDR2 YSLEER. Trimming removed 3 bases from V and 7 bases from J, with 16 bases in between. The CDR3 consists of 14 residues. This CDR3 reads CASSHQEGAREQYF. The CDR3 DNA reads TGCGCCAGCAGCCATCAGGAGGGGGCGCGAGAGCAGTACTTC.

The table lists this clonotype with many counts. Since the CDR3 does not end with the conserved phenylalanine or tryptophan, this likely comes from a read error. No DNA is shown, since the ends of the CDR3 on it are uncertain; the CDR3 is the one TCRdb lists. This CDR3 is CASSSRFSNGFL. The rearrangement uses TRBV6-2 or TRBV6-3 and TRBJ1-1. Germline V gene data show CDR1 as MNHEY and CDR2 as SVGEGT. The CDR3 contains 12 residues when both ends are counted.